This T cell receptor (beta chain) emerged from a study of neoadjuvant anti-PD-1 for oral cavity cancer. Sequencing was performed with immunoSEQ multiplex PCR; in TCRdb, only in-frame clones are kept and a portion is missing. The sample contains roughly 6,600 clones, roughly 78% of which appear only once. Germline CDR1 WSHSY, CDR2 SAAADI. Trimming stripped 6 bases from V and 3 bases from J, with 14 bases between. The CDR3 consists of 15 residues. The chain couples TRBV10-2 to TRBJ1-4; a possible D gene is TRBD1 (6 bases). This specimen was PBMCs, taken before nivolumab (anti-PD-1) treatment. The TCR sequence derives from a person aged 40 to 85 with oral cavity squamous cell carcinoma. The CDR3 sequence: CASSKAGAANEKLFF. In DNA, the CDR3 is TGCGCCAGCAGCAAGGCGGGGGCGGCTAATGAAAAACTGTTTTTT.